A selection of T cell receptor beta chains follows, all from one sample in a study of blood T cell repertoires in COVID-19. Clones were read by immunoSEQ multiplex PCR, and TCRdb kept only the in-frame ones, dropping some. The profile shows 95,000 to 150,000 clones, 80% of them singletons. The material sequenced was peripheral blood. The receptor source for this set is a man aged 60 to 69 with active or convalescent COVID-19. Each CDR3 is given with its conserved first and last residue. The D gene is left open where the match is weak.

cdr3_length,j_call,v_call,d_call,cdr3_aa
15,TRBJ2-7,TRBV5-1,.,CASSLPSGERNEQYF
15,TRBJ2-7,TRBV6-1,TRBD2,CASSERLAGIDEQYF
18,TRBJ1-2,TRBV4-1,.,CASSQEVREQGWNGGYTF
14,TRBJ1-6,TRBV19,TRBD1,CATSRTGESSPLHF
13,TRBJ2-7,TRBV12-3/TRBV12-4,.,CASSLASRNEQYF
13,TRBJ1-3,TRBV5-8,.,CASSLWRGNTIYF
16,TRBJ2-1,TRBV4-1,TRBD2,CASSQAGTSGRDEQFF
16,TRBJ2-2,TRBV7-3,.,CASSRSSGANTGELFF
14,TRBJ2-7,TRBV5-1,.,CASSLSGFSYEQYF
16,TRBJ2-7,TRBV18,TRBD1,CASSEEVTGSSYEQYF
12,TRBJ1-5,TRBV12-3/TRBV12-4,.,CASSRGWQPQHF
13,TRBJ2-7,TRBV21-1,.,CASSRDRMLEQYF
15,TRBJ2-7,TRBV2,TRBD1,CASSELGQGASEQYF
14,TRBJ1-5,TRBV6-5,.,CASRGQNSNQPQHF
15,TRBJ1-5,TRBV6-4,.,CASSREQGSNQPQHF
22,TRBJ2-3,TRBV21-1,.,CASSAKVGLAGGLGRNTDTQYF
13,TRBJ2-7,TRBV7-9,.,CASSPGQGYEQYF
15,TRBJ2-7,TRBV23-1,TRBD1,CASSSQDRGSYEQYF
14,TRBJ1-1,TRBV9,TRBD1,CASSVGTGAFEAFF